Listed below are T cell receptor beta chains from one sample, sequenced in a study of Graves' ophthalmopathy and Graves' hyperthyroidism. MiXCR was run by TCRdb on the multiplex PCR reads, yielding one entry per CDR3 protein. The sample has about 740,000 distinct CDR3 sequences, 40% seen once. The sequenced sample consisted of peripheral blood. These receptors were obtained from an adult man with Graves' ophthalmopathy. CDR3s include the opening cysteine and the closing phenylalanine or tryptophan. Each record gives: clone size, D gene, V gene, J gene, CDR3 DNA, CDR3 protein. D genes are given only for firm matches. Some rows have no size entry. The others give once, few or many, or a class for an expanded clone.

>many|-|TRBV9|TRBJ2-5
TGTGCCAGCAGCGTAGATGGAACAGGTCTAGAGACCCAGTACTTC
CASSVDGTGLETQYF
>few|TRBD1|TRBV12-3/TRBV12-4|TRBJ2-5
TGTGCCAGCAGTCCTGGGACAGGTGGAGGTACGACCCAGTACTTC
CASSPGTGGGTTQYF
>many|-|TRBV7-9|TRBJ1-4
TGTGCCAGCAGTACATCTCAGGAAAAACTGTTTTTT
CASSTSQEKLFF
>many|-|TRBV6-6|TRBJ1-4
TGTGCCAGCATGTTGAGGCAGGAAAAACTGTTTTTT
CASMLRQEKLFF
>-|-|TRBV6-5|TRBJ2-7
TGTGCCAGCAGTGAACTTCGCGGACCCTACGAGCAGTACTTC
CASSELRGPYEQYF
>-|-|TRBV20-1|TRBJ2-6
TGCAGTGCTAGTCCGGGGTATGGGGCCAACGTCCTGACTTTC
CSASPGYGANVLTF
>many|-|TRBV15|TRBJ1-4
TGTGCCACCAGCAGAGATCCGGGACGGAGAAATGAAAAACTGTTTTTT
CATSRDPGRRNEKLFF
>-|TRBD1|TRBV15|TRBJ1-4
TGCGCCACCACTCCCGGGTCAGGGGGCGATGAAAAACTGTTTTTT
CATTPGSGGDEKLFF
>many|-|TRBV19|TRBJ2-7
TGTGCCAGTAGTATGTGGGACTCCTACGAGCAGTACTTC
CASSMWDSYEQYF
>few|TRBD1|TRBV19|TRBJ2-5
TGTGCCAGTACTGATCGTACAGGGGGGAGAGGAGAGACCCAGTACTTC
CASTDRTGGRGETQYF
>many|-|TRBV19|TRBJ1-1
TGTGCCAGTAGTAGTACAGGGCGCACTGAAGCTTTCTTT
CASSSTGRTEAFF
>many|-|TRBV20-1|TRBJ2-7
TGCAGTGCCTTCCACATAGGCAGGAGCGAGCAGTACTTC
CSAFHIGRSEQYF
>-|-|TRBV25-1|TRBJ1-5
TGTGCCAGCAGAGGCAGGGAAGATCGGCCCCAGCATTTT
CASRGREDRPQHF
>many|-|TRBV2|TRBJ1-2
TGTGCCAGCAGTGAAGCGGAAGGGGTGAAAGTAGGCTACACCTTC
CASSEAEGVKVGYTF
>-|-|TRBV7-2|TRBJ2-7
TGTGCCAGCAGCTTATGGGACATTTCCTACGAGCAGTACTTC
CASSLWDISYEQYF
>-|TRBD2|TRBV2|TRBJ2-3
TGTGCCAGCAGTGATGGGACTAGCGGGAGTAGGGAGACAGATACGCAGTATTTT
CASSDGTSGSRETDTQYF
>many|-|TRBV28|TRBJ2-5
TGTGCCAGCAGTTGGGTCGGCAACCAAGAGACCCAGTACTTC
CASSWVGNQETQYF
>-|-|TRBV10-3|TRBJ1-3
TGTGCCAGCAGTCCCGTGTGGACTGGAAACACCATATATTTT
CASSPVWTGNTIYF
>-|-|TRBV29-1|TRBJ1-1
TGCAGCGGAACAGCGAACACTGAAGCTTTCTTT
CSGTANTEAFF
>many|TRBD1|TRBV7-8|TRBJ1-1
TGTGCCAGCAGCTTATGGACAGGGAACACTGAAGCTTTCTTT
CASSLWTGNTEAFF
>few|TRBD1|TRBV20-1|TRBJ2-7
TGCAGTGCTGACAGGGACGGCGAGCAGTACTTC
CSADRDGEQYF
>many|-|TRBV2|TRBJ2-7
TGTGCCAGCAGTGTTGGCATGGGGAGTCAACAGTACTTC
CASSVGMGSQQYF
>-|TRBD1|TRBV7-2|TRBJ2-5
TGTGCCAGCAGCTATACAGGGGGCCAGTACTTC
CASSYTGGQYF
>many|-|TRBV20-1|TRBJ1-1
TGCAGTGCTAGTCGGCCCCTCACTGAAGCTTTCTTT
CSASRPLTEAFF
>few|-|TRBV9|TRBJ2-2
TGTGCCAGCAGCGTAGTTCCAGACGCGAACACCGGGGAGCTGTTTTTT
CASSVVPDANTGELFF
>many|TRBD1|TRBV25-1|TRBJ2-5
TGTGCCAGCAGTGAATTGGGAGACAGGGGGCAAGAGACCCAGTACTTC
CASSELGDRGQETQYF
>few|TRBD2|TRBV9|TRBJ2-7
TGTGCCAGCAGCGCCGGGACTAGCGGGATCTACGAGCAGTACTTC
CASSAGTSGIYEQYF
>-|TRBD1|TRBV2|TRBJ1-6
TGTGCCAGCAGTGAAGCTGGACAGGGACGTAGATCACCCCTCCACTTT
CASSEAGQGRRSPLHF
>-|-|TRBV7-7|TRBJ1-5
TGTGCCAGCAGCTTAGGGTTAACAGGCCAAGAGACCCAGCATTTT
CASSLGLTGQETQHF
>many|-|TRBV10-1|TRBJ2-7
TGCGCCAGCAGTGAGGGGGAGCACGAGCAGTACTTC
CASSEGEHEQYF
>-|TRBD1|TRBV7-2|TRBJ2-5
TGTGCCAGCAGCCGGAGGACAGGGGGCGAGGAGACCCAGTACTTC
CASSRRTGGEETQYF
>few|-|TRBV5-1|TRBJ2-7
TGCGCCAGCACCACCCAGGGAGGGCAGGGGGACGAGCAGTACTTC
CASTTQGGQGDEQYF
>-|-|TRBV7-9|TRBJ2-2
TGTGCCAGCAGCGCCACAGGGTTCACCGGGGAGCTGTTTTTT
CASSATGFTGELFF
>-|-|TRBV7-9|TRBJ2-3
TGTGCCAGCAGCTTTGGGCTAGCGACAGATACGCAGTATTTT
CASSFGLATDTQYF
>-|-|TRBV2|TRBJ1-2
TGTGCCAGCAGCCATGAGGGGACTAACTATGGCTACACCTTC
CASSHEGTNYGYTF
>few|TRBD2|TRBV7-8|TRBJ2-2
TGTGCCAGCAGTAGAGCGGGGGGGAACACCGGGGAGCTGTTTTTT
CASSRAGGNTGELFF
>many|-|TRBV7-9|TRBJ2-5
TGTGCCAGCAGCTTAAACCGCCCCCCAGGACAGACCCAGTACTTC
CASSLNRPPGQTQYF
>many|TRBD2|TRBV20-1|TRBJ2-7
TGCAGTGCTCCGGGACTAGCGTCCTACGAGCAGTACTTC
CSAPGLASYEQYF
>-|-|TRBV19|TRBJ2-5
TGTGCCAGTAGTTGGTCTGGGGCCAACGGCCAAGAGACCCAGTACTTC
CASSWSGANGQETQYF
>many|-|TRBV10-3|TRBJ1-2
TGTGCCATCAGTGAGTCGGCGGAGGGAGGCTATGGCTACACCTTC
CAISESAEGGYGYTF
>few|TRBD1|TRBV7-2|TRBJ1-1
TGTGCCAGCAGCTTAGATCAGGGGGCAGGGAACACTGAAGCTTTCTTT
CASSLDQGAGNTEAFF
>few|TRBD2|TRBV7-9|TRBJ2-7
TGCGCCAGCAGCCAAGATAGCGGGAGTCTTTACGAGCAGTACTTC
CASSQDSGSLYEQYF
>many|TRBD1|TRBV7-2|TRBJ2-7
TGTGCCAGCAGCTCGAGCGGGACAGGGTCCTACGAGCAGTACTTC
CASSSSGTGSYEQYF
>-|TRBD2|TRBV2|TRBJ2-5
TGTGCCAGCAGTAGGGGCGGGGGGACTCAAGAGACCCAGTACTTC
CASSRGGGTQETQYF
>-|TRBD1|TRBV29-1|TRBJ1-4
TGCAGCGTTGGCGGACAGGGGGATAATGAAAAACTGTTTTTT
CSVGGQGDNEKLFF
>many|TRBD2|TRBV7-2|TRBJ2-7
TGTGCCAGCAGCTTGACGTTGAGCGGGAGTTACGAGCAGTACTTC
CASSLTLSGSYEQYF
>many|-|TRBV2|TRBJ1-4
TGTGCCAGCAGTGATTCCGGGGGCGGTGAAAAACTGTTTTTT
CASSDSGGGEKLFF
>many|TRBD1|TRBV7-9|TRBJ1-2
TGTGCCAGCAGCTGGACAGACAGGGGCATTTGGGACACCTTC
CASSWTDRGIWDTF
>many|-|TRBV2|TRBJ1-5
TGTGCCAGCAGTGAAAGGGCGGGCAATCAGCCCCAGCATTTT
CASSERAGNQPQHF
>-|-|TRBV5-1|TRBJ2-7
TGCGCCAGCAGCCCCGACCCTAGCACACGAGGCGACGAGCAGTACTTC
CASSPDPSTRGDEQYF
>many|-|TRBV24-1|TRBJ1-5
TGTGCCACCAGTGGAGGGGGGTATCAGCCCCAGCATTTT
CATSGGGYQPQHF
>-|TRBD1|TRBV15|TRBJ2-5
TGTGCCACCAGCAGGGGACAGGGGGCCAATCAGCCCCAGTACTTC
CATSRGQGANQPQYF
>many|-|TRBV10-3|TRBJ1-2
TGTGCCATCAGTCCGGACGGAAACTATGGCTACACCTTC
CAISPDGNYGYTF